These 5 T cell receptor beta chains share one sample of origin, sequenced in a study of blood T cells in healthy people across ages. A second PCR of 7 to 11 cycles used a sample-barcoded 5' primer and a J-beta primer mix. TCRdb fed the 5' RACE reads into MiXCR, producing one record per CDR3 protein. The sample holds about 1 million distinct CDR3 sequences, approximately 25% seen once. These data were likewise used in another study, on T cells of mothers and their children.

Specimen: blood. These receptors were collected from a girl aged 2 to 10 in good health.

This clonotype showed up just a few times. The CDR3 sequence is CASSQGRQLFF. DNA for the CDR3: TGTGCCAGCAGCCAAGGACGTCAACTGTTTTTT. This rearrangement joins TRBV4-2 to TRBJ1-4; D unresolved. V was cut by 1 base and J by 12 bases, with 6 bases left in between. This CDR3 region has 11 residues. Germline CDR1 is LGHNA and CDR2 is YNFKEQ.

The V call is TRBV27, the J call TRBJ1-1; D gene unclear. V shed 4 bases and J shed 3 bases, with 9 bases lying between them. The CDR3 length is 13 residues. CDR1 and CDR2 from the germline V gene are MNHEY and SMNVEV (reference sequence). The CDR3 nucleotides are TGTGCCAGCAGTTCCCACCTAGACACTGAAGCTTTCTTT. Translating it yields CASSSHLDTEAFF.

To note about this clonotype: At one boundary the junction diverges from the germline segment, which might be a read error. This rearrangement joins TRBV7-3 to TRBJ2-2; 7 bases line up with TRBD1. Per the germline V gene, CDR1 is SGHTA and CDR2 is FQGTGA. CDR3 length: 15 residues. The CDR3 here is CASSQRGRNTRELFF. DNA of the CDR3: TGTGCCAGCAGTCAGAGGGGGCGAAACACCAGGGAGCTGTTTTTT.

This chain links TRBV24-1 with TRBJ1-2, with D possibly matching TRBD1 (5 bases). V was trimmed by 0 bases and J by 8 bases, leaving 9 bases between them. Germline loops: CDR1 KGHDR, CDR2 SFDVKD. The CDR3 runs 13 residues. The CDR3: CATSDLRGTGYTF. CDR3 bases: TGTGCCACCAGTGATTTGCGCGGGACGGGCTACACCTTC.

The V and J genes are TRBV12-3 or TRBV12-4 and TRBJ2-1; 8 bases are a match to TRBD1. The CDR3 is 15 residues long. The ends lost 4 bases at V and 4 bases at J; junction bases unmatched: 6. The CDR3 DNA is TGTGCCAGCAGTTCGACAGGGGTGGGGTACAATGAGCAGTTCTTC. It specifies CASSSTGVGYNEQFF.